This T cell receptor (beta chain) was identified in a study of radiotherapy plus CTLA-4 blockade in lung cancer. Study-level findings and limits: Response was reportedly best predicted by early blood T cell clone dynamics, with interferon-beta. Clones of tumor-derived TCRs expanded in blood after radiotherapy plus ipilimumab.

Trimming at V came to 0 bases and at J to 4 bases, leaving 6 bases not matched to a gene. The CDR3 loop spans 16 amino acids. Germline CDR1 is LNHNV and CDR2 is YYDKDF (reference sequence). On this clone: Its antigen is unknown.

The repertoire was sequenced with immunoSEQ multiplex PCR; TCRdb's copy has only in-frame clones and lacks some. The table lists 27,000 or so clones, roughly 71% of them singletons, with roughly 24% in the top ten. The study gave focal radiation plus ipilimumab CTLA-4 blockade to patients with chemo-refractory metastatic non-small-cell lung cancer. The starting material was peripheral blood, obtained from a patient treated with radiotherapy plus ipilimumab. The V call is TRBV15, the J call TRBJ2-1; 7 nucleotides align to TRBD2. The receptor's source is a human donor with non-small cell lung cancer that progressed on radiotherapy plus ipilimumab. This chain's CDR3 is CATSRELGGSYNEQFF. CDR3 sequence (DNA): TGTGCCACCAGCAGAGAGTTGGGCGGGAGTTACAATGAGCAGTTCTTC.